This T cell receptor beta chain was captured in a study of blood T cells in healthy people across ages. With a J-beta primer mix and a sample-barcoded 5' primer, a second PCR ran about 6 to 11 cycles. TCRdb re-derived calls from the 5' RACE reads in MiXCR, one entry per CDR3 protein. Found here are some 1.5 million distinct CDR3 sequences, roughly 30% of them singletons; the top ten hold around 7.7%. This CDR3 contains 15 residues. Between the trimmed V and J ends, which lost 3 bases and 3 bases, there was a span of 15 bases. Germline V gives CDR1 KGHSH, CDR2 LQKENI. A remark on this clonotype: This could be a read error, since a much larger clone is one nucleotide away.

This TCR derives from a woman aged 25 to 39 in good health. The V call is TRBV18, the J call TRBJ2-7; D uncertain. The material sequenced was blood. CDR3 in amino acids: CASSPKLTRVYEQYF. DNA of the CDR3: TGTGCCAGCTCACCTAAATTAACCCGAGTCTACGAGCAGTACTTC.